A selection of T cell receptor beta chains follows, all from one sample in a study of T-cell reconstitution after alpha-beta-depleted transplantation in children. MiXCR, applied by TCRdb to the PCR reads, yields one record per CDR3 protein. This table has about a million distinct CDR3 sequences, roughly 29% appearing once. Source: PBMCs, mostly from graft donor cells, taken 360 days after TCRalphabeta/CD19-depleted stem cell transplant. The origin of the receptors is a boy younger than two who had a stem cell transplant for SCID, so the T cells may come from the graft donor. Both conserved end residues are part of each CDR3. D genes are given only for firm matches. Some rows mark clone size as missing; the rest say once, few, many or name a class of expanded clone.

j_call: TRBJ2-4; clone_size: many; d_call: TRBD1; v_call: TRBV10-3; cdr3_aa: CAISEIDRGNIQYF; cdr3_nt: TGTGCCATCAGTGAGATAGACAGGGGAAACATTCAGTACTTC
j_call: TRBJ1-3; clone_size: NA; d_call: NA; v_call: TRBV10-3; cdr3_aa: CAIGTLNSGNTIYF; cdr3_nt: TGTGCCATCGGGACACTAAACTCTGGAAACACCATATATTTT
j_call: TRBJ2-7; clone_size: NA; d_call: TRBD2; v_call: TRBV10-2; cdr3_aa: CASSESASGAYEQYF; cdr3_nt: TGCGCCAGCAGTGAGTCGGCTAGCGGGGCCTACGAGCAGTACTTC
j_call: TRBJ2-7; clone_size: NA; d_call: NA; v_call: TRBV5-1; cdr3_aa: CASSLEPTGGPYEQYF; cdr3_nt: TGCGCCAGCAGCTTGGAACCGACAGGAGGTCCCTACGAGCAGTACTTC
j_call: TRBJ1-1; clone_size: few; d_call: TRBD1; v_call: TRBV4-1; cdr3_aa: CASSQDPQGGTEAFF; cdr3_nt: TGCGCCAGCAGCCAAGATCCTCAGGGGGGAACTGAAGCTTTCTTT
j_call: TRBJ2-1; clone_size: few; d_call: TRBD2; v_call: TRBV4-2; cdr3_aa: CASSQAGLAGANNEQFF; cdr3_nt: TGTGCCAGCAGCCAAGCGGGACTAGCGGGGGCTAACAATGAGCAGTTCTTC
j_call: TRBJ2-7; clone_size: NA; d_call: TRBD2; v_call: TRBV18; cdr3_aa: CASSPSLAGGTNEQYF; cdr3_nt: TGTGCCAGCTCACCATCACTAGCGGGAGGGACTAACGAGCAGTACTTC
j_call: TRBJ2-5; clone_size: few; d_call: NA; v_call: TRBV10-3; cdr3_aa: CATKKSSGETQYF; cdr3_nt: TGTGCCACCAAAAAGTCATCAGGGGAGACCCAGTACTTC
j_call: TRBJ2-1; clone_size: few; d_call: TRBD1; v_call: TRBV7-8; cdr3_aa: CASSLSDRDYNEQFF; cdr3_nt: TGTGCCAGCAGCTTAAGCGACAGGGACTACAATGAGCAGTTCTTC
j_call: TRBJ2-7; clone_size: few; d_call: NA; v_call: TRBV18; cdr3_aa: CASSPATVSSGEQYF; cdr3_nt: TGTGCCAGCTCACCGGCGACAGTCTCCTCGGGTGAGCAGTACTTC
j_call: TRBJ2-1; clone_size: NA; d_call: NA; v_call: TRBV5-1; cdr3_aa: CASSSGPQEQFF; cdr3_nt: TGCGCCAGCAGCTCCGGACCCCAGGAGCAGTTCTTC
j_call: TRBJ1-1; clone_size: NA; d_call: TRBD1; v_call: TRBV7-3; cdr3_aa: CASSFSGGTTEAFF; cdr3_nt: TGTGCCAGCAGCTTCTCAGGGGGTACAACTGAAGCTTTCTTT
j_call: TRBJ2-2; clone_size: NA; d_call: NA; v_call: TRBV2; cdr3_aa: CASSETGRWDTGELFF; cdr3_nt: TGTGCCAGCAGTGAAACAGGGCGCTGGGACACCGGGGAGCTGTTTTTT
j_call: TRBJ1-4; clone_size: NA; d_call: NA; v_call: TRBV10-3; cdr3_aa: CAIKRGADEKLFF; cdr3_nt: TGTGCCATCAAACGGGGGGCAGATGAAAAACTGTTTTTT
j_call: TRBJ2-5; clone_size: few; d_call: TRBD2; v_call: TRBV10-3; cdr3_aa: CAISDGLAGQETQYF; cdr3_nt: TGTGCCATCAGTGATGGCCTAGCGGGGCAAGAGACCCAGTACTTC
j_call: TRBJ2-7; clone_size: NA; d_call: NA; v_call: TRBV5-1; cdr3_aa: CASSPDPGPSYEQYF; cdr3_nt: TGCGCCAGCAGCCCGGACCCGGGGCCGAGTTACGAGCAGTACTTC
j_call: TRBJ2-1; clone_size: few; d_call: TRBD2; v_call: TRBV2; cdr3_aa: CASSDGTSPDEQFF; cdr3_nt: TGTGCCAGCAGTGATGGGACTAGCCCCGATGAGCAGTTCTTC
j_call: TRBJ1-1; clone_size: few; d_call: NA; v_call: TRBV20-1; cdr3_aa: CSASAGGTEAFF; cdr3_nt: TGCAGTGCTAGTGCGGGCGGGACTGAAGCTTTCTTT
j_call: TRBJ1-2; clone_size: NA; d_call: NA; v_call: TRBV5-1; cdr3_aa: CASSLRGGGNYGYTF; cdr3_nt: TGCGCCAGCAGCTTGAGGGGGGGAGGTAACTATGGCTACACCTTC
j_call: TRBJ2-5; clone_size: NA; d_call: NA; v_call: TRBV20-1; cdr3_aa: CSANPWTGLVKTQYF; cdr3_nt: TGCAGTGCTAATCCTTGGACCGGGCTAGTGAAGACCCAGTACTTC
j_call: TRBJ1-6; clone_size: few; d_call: NA; v_call: TRBV12-3/TRBV12-4; cdr3_aa: CASSFSTGSPLHF; cdr3_nt: TGTGCCAGCAGTTTCAGCACGGGTTCACCCCTCCACTTT
j_call: TRBJ1-2; clone_size: few; d_call: NA; v_call: TRBV5-6; cdr3_aa: CASSLVAAPYGYTF; cdr3_nt: TGTGCCAGCAGCTTGGTGGCAGCTCCCTATGGCTACACCTTC